The next 21 T cell receptor beta chains were all read from a single sample in a study of CD8 T cells in ankylosing spondylitis. Study-level points and caveats: There was a TCR beta motif, made of several highly homologous variants, that appeared characteristic of ankylosing spondylitis blood.

MiXCR, applied by TCRdb to the 5' RACE reads, yields one record per CDR3 protein. Among under 850,000 distinct CDR3 sequences listed, roughly 19% were seen once. For these receptors, no antigen is known. Sequencing was carried out using blood, either unsorted or a sorted T cell fraction (not recorded which). The receptors come from a male donor with ankylosing spondylitis.

The V and J genes are TRBV7-6 and TRBJ2-3, with TRBD2 identical over 9 bases. This CDR3 has 18 residues. The V and J ends lost 6 bases and 4 bases, in that order; junction bases with no gene match: 17. Germline V CDR1 and CDR2: SGHVS, FNYEAQ. CDR3 sequence: CASRPLVGAGGPPDTQYF. The CDR3 nucleotides are TGTGCCAGCAGACCCCTTGTTGGGGCGGGAGGGCCTCCAGATACGCAGTATTTT.

This clonotype was counted between two and nine times. This chain uses TRBV12-3 or TRBV12-4 with TRBJ2-5; 9 positions match TRBD1. The CDR3 is 15 residues long. V lost 6 bases and J lost 3; bases outside the gene matches: 8. The CDR3 coding sequence is TGTGCCAGCAGGGCATCCGGGACAGGGAAAGAGACCCAGTACTTC. Amino acids: CASRASGTGKETQYF.

This clonotype was seen repeatedly, ten times or more. This chain links TRBV27 with TRBJ2-1; the D gene is possibly TRBD1 (7 bases). Trimming removed 11 bases at V and 0 bases at J, with 11 bases between. The CDR3 length is 13 residues. Looked up from germline, CDR1 is MNHEY and CDR2 is SMNVEV (reference sequence). In DNA, the CDR3 is TGTGCCCCGGAGGGGGCCTCCTACAATGAGCAGTTCTTC. This translates into CAPEGASYNEQFF.

This clonotype was seen a few times. CDR3 sequence reads: CASSLGTGFYGYTF. The CDR3 DNA follows: TGTGCCAGCAGTTTAGGGACAGGGTTCTATGGCTACACCTTC. The chain links TRBV27 to TRBJ1-2; 9 nucleotides agree with TRBD1. Germline assignment: CDR1 MNHEY and CDR2 SMNVEV (reference sequence). The junction had 2 bases not matched to a gene; V was cut back by 2 bases and J by 4 bases. This CDR3 is 14 amino acids long.

This clonotype was counted only a few times. This CDR3 is CASRRDTPIGNSPLHF. CDR3 in DNA: TGTGCCAGCAGGAGGGACACGCCTATAGGGAATTCACCCCTCCACTTT. This chain connects TRBV6-1 to TRBJ1-6; D may be TRBD1 (6 bases). CDR1 is MNHNS, CDR2 SASEGT, per germline. The V end lost 6 bases, the J end lost 7 bases, and 19 bases lay between the germline ends. The CDR3 runs 16 residues.

This clonotype occurred many times. The gene calls are TRBV7-2 and TRBJ2-7; 8 bases match TRBD1. CDR1 and CDR2 from the germline V gene are SGHTA and FQGNSA. This CDR3 is built from 15 residues. V shed 5 bases and J 4 bases; nucleotides not matched to a gene: 10. CDR3 amino acids: CASSPRDRSWYEQYF. The CDR3, as DNA: TGTGCCAGCAGCCCCCGGGACAGGTCTTGGTACGAGCAGTACTTC.

The table lists this clonotype with a few counts. This chain links TRBV5-1 with TRBJ2-7, with 8 positions matching TRBD1. The CDR3 contains 14 residues. Trimming at V came to 4 bases and at J to 6 bases, leaving 9 bases not matched to a gene. Germline assignment: CDR1 SGHRS and CDR2 YFSETQ. DNA of the CDR3: TGCGCCAGCAGCCAAGGACAGGGAGCGGGCGAGCAGTACTTC. It specifies CASSQGQGAGEQYF.

J is TRBJ1-1 and V is TRBV3-1; 7 nucleotides align to TRBD1. CDR1 is LGHDT and CDR2 is YNNKEL in the germline V gene (reference sequence). The CDR3 contains 16 residues. V lost 1 base, J lost 0 bases, and 5 bases stayed unmatched. The CDR3 reads CASSQGQGWVNTEAFF. The CDR3 nucleotides read TGTGCCAGCAGCCAAGGACAGGGATGGGTGAACACTGAAGCTTTCTTT.

This clonotype was counted only a few times. The V and J genes are TRBV20-1 and TRBJ1-6, with D perhaps matching TRBD1 (5 bases). V was shortened by 5 bases and J by 10 bases, with 15 bases between the two germline ends. There are 13 residues in the CDR3. The germline CDR1 and CDR2 sequences are DFQATT and SNEGSKA (reference sequence). This CDR3 reads CSARRGVGSPLHF. CDR3 nucleotides: TGCAGTGCTCGGAGAGGGGTGGGCTCACCCCTCCACTTT.

The chain recombines TRBV20-1 with TRBJ2-7; no clear D. The CDR3 totals 15 residues. Germline V CDR1 and CDR2: DFQATT, SNEGSKA (reference sequence). The V end lost 0 bases, the J end lost 0 bases, and 12 bases lay between the germline ends. The DNA for the CDR3 is TGCAGTGCTAGAGAACCTCTTCTAGGCTCCTACGAGCAGTACTTC. This translates into CSAREPLLGSYEQYF.

This clonotype showed up just once. This rearrangement joins TRBV2 to TRBJ2-3; 12 nucleotides agree with TRBD2. The germline gives CDR1 SNHLY, CDR2 FYNNEI. The CDR3 consists of 19 residues. J was trimmed by 2 bases and V by 4 bases; bases with no gene match: 13. The CDR3 nucleotides read TGTGCCAGCAGTGGCATGGGGCTAGCGGGAGGGACGAACACAGATACGCAGTATTTT. Its protein is CASSGMGLAGGTNTDTQYF.

The V gene is TRBV7-9, the J gene TRBJ2-1; TRBD2 is a possible D gene (6 bases). V was clipped by 5 bases and J by 4 bases, with 15 bases between them. From germline, CDR1 is SEHNR and CDR2 FQNEAQ (reference sequence). This CDR3 has 15 amino acids. The CDR3 sequence: CASSQEGGFYNEQFF. CDR3 nucleotides: TGTGCCAGCAGCCAGGAGGGCGGATTTTACAATGAGCAGTTCTTC.

The chain recombines TRBV4-1 with TRBJ2-2; D call uncertain. This CDR3 has 16 amino acids. V lost 2 bases to trimming and J lost 6 bases, with 16 bases between them. Germline CDR1 reads MGHRA; CDR2 reads YSYEKL. CDR3 sequence (DNA): TGCGCCAGCAGCCAAATCCGTTCGTCAGGACCCGGGGAGCTGTTTTTT. As protein: CASSQIRSSGPGELFF.

The V and J genes are TRBV2 and TRBJ2-7, with 8 bases that match TRBD1. The trim removed 5 bases at V and 7 bases at J, leaving 13 bases unmatched. Germline CDR1 SNHLY, CDR2 FYNNEI. The CDR3 covers 15 residues. The CDR3 DNA sequence: TGTGCCAGCAGTCCAATGGACAGGGTGTCGGTGGAGCAGTACTTC. This translates into CASSPMDRVSVEQYF.

This clonotype was counted only a few times. The chain has TRBV11-2 and TRBJ1-2, with D unresolved. Germline V gene data show CDR1 as SGHAT and CDR2 as FQNNGV. This CDR3 is built from 14 residues. The V gene lost 1 base and the J gene lost 0 bases, with 6 bases spanning the gap. The chain's CDR3 is CASSLVLTNYGYTF. The CDR3 DNA reads as TGTGCCAGCAGCTTAGTTCTGACTAACTATGGCTACACCTTC.

The chain is built from TRBV12-3 or TRBV12-4 and TRBJ2-3, with 8 bases aligning to TRBD2. Trimming removed 7 bases from V and 4 bases from J; junction bases left unmatched: 10. This CDR3 has 15 residues. The CDR3 nucleotides read TGTGCCAGCACCCCCTCGGGGGGGTACTCAGATACGCAGTATTTT. Amino acid sequence: CASTPSGGYSDTQYF.

This clonotype was detected a few times. CDR3 protein: CASSPDRATYNEQFF. In nucleotides, the CDR3 is TGTGCCAGCAGCCCGGACAGGGCGACCTACAATGAGCAGTTCTTC. This chain links TRBV7-2 with TRBJ2-1; TRBD1 matches 8 bases. V shed 5 bases, J shed 2 bases, and the junction held 5 bases outside the gene matches. The germline V gene encodes CDR1 SGHTA and CDR2 FQGNSA. There are 15 residues in the CDR3.

This clonotype has a handful of counts. The rearrangement joins TRBV4-3 to TRBJ2-1, with D possibly being TRBD2 (7 bases). Germline V CDR1 and CDR2: LGHNA, YSLEER. Deletions cut 0 bases from V and 4 bases from J, with 13 bases between. The CDR3 covers 16 residues. Here the CDR3 DNA reads TGCGCCAGCAGCCAAGATCGGGGGGCGGATTACAATGAGCAGTTCTTC. This sequence encodes CASSQDRGADYNEQFF.

V usage is TRBV18 and J usage is TRBJ1-1, with D possibly being TRBD1 (6 bases). V was pared by 1 base and J by 6 bases, with 18 bases between. Germline V lookup: CDR1 KGHSH, CDR2 LQKENI. The CDR3 is 16 amino acids. The DNA for the CDR3 is TGTGCCAGCTCACCACGAAGGTCAGGGGCTAGACCTGAAGCTTTCTTT. Protein: CASSPRRSGARPEAFF.

This clonotype has a handful of counts. V and J are TRBV6-1 and TRBJ1-2, with D possibly matching TRBD1 (5 bases). This CDR3 region has 14 residues. Trimming took 7 bases from V and 1 from J, leaving 13 bases between them. Germline-derived CDR1 and CDR2 are MNHNS and SASEGT. DNA for the CDR3: TGTGCCAGCAAGACCGGGGCCTTTAACTATGGCTACACCTTC. As protein: CASKTGAFNYGYTF.

This clonotype was seen only a few times. This rearrangement joins TRBV7-8 to TRBJ1-5, with D perhaps matching TRBD1 (5 bases). CDR1 and CDR2 (germline): SGHVS, FQNEAQ. The V and J ends lost 1 base and 2 bases respectively, with 12 bases between them. The CDR3 consists of 16 residues. Here the CDR3 DNA reads TGTGCCAGCAGCTTAGAGGCAGGGATTGGCAATCAGCCCCAGCATTTT. Translated, it gives CASSLEAGIGNQPQHF.